This T cell receptor beta chain was sequenced in a study of T cells after yellow fever vaccination. TCRdb reanalysed the 5' RACE reads using MiXCR and keeps one entry per CDR3 protein. The repertoire consists of hundreds of thousands of distinct CDR3 sequences, with approximately 13% occurring once and the leading ten covering about 15%. In its sample, this clonotype was seen a few times. Its antigen is unidentified. Trimming left V 1 base short and J 10 bases short, with 12 bases between. This CDR3 region has 13 residues. Study outcomes and limitations: A faster peak, day 5 versus 15, was reached by the weaker secondary response.

The sequences come from PBMCs, collected on the day of the yellow fever booster vaccination. The sequence came from a man aged 25-40 years who received the YFV17D yellow fever vaccine. The V gene is TRBV12-3 or TRBV12-4, the J gene TRBJ2-3; no clear D. The CDR3 DNA sequence: TGTGCCAGCAGTTTAGGGTTTTCCGGGTCGCAGTATTTT. Protein: CASSLGFSGSQYF.